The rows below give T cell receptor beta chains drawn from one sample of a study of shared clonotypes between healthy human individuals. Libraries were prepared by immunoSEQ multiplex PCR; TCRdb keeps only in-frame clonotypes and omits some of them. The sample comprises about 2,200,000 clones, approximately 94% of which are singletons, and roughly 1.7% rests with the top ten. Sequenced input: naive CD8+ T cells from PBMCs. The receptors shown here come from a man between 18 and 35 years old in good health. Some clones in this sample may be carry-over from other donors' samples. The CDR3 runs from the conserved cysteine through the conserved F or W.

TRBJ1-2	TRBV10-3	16	CAIRGTLYQANYGYTF
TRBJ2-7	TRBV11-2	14	CASSFPSPGYEQYF
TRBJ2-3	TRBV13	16	CASSQRTSGYTDTQYF
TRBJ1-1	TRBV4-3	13	CASSQGQGFEAFF
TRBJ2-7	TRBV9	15	CASSQGTGGAYEQYF
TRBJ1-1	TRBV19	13	CASSIGQQTEAFF
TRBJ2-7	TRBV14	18	CASSQDRGVGGNPYEQYF
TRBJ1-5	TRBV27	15	CASSLNDRGNQPQHF
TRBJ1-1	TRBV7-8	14	CASSSRDGNTEAFF
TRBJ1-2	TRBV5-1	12	CASSFYRDGYTF
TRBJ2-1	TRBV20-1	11	CSARQGTEQFF
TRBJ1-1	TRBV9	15	CASSASTGLNTEAFF
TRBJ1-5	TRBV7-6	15	CASSRGLEGNQPQHF
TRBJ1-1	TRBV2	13	CATPGPENTEAFF
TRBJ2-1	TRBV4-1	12	CASSQVGNEQFF
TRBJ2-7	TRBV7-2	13	CASSSNGPYEQYF
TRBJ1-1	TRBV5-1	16	CASSPGFLGVNTEAFF
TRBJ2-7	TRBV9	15	CASSVTAGGTYEQYF
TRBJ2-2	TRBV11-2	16	CASSLRGQLNTGELFF
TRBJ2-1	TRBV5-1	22	CASSFLPLQGLAGEGGPHEQFF
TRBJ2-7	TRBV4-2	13	CASSQDSREEQYF
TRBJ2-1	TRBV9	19	CASSPLGGSGRGLYNEQFF
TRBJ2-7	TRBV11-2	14	CASSFGVRSYEQYF
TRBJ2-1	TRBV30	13	CAWKLDPYNEQFF
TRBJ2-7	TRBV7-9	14	CASSRTSGAYEQYF
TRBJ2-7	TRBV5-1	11	CASSPGQEQYF
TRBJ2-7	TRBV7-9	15	CASSPKAGGRNEQYF
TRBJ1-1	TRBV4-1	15	CASSHRRTLNTEAFF
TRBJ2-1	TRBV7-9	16	CASSPGTSARRQGQFF
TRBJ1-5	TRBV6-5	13	CASSEGDHQPQHF
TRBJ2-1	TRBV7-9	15	CASSPRDSTYNEQFF
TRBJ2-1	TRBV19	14	CASRGTSGINEQFF
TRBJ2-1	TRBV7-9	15	CASGRTSGSYNEQFF
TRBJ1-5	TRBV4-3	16	CASSQEHLDTAQPQHF
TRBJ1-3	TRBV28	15	CASSLPQGSGNTIYF
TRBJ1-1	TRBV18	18	CASSPRDLESLANTEAFF
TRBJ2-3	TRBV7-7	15	CASSLGGSTTDTQYF